These T cell receptor beta chains were read from a single sample in a study of monozygotic twins with cystic fibrosis. TCRdb's table, derived via immunoSEQ multiplex PCR, lists solely in-frame clones and lacks some. This table has some 32,000 clones, 92% appearing once. Sequenced sample: blood. All receptors come from a girl aged 2-10 years with cystic fibrosis. CDR3s include the opening cysteine and the closing phenylalanine or tryptophan. D genes are given only for firm matches. Not every row has a clone size; where given, it reads once, few, many or a size class.

j_call,v_call,d_call,clone_size,cdr3_aa,cdr3_nt
TRBJ2-1,TRBV7-9,-,-,CASSLTSGEQFF,TGTGCCAGCAGCTTAACGAGCGGTGAGCAGTTCTTC
TRBJ2-7,TRBV4-3,TRBD2,-,CASSHDSGSPGYEQYF,TGCGCCAGCAGCCACGATAGCGGGAGCCCCGGGTACGAGCAGTACTTC
TRBJ2-7,TRBV19,-,-,CASSNFYEQYF,TGTGCCAGTAGTAACTTCTACGAGCAGTACTTC
TRBJ2-1,TRBV7-9,-,-,CASSHTSFSYNEQFF,TGTGCCAGCAGCCACACATCGTTCTCCTACAATGAGCAGTTCTTC
TRBJ1-2,TRBV9,-,-,CASSRDTTGDGYTF,TGTGCCAGCAGCCGGGACACTACGGGGGATGGCTACACCTTC
TRBJ2-7,TRBV5-1,-,-,CASSLRFSYEQYF,TGCGCCAGCAGCTTGAGGTTCTCCTACGAGCAGTACTTC
TRBJ2-3,TRBV5-1,TRBD2,-,CASNKRGPTDTQYF,TGCGCCAGCAACAAGCGGGGGCCCACAGATACGCAGTATTTT
TRBJ2-1,TRBV29-1,-,-,CSVGAGKGAYNEQFF,TGCAGCGTTGGGGCGGGCAAAGGGGCCTACAATGAGCAGTTCTTC
TRBJ2-1,TRBV5-8,-,-,CASSLVRKTEFF,TGTGCCAGCAGCTTGGTGAGGAAGACGGAGTTCTTC
TRBJ2-2,TRBV28,-,-,CASSSGAGGTGELFF,TGTGCCAGCAGTTCGGGGGCAGGGGGCACCGGGGAGCTGTTTTTT
TRBJ1-1,TRBV4-3,-,-,CASSQDITEQGEAFF,TGCGCCAGCAGCCAAGATATCACGGAACAGGGTGAAGCTTTCTTT
TRBJ2-7,TRBV5-6,TRBD1,-,CASSLGTGVHEQYF,TGTGCCAGCAGCTTGGGAACAGGGGTCCACGAGCAGTACTTC
TRBJ2-7,TRBV7-2,-,-,CASSLDGVLDEQYF,TGTGCCAGCAGCTTGGATGGGGTTTTGGACGAGCAGTACTTC
TRBJ1-3,TRBV9,-,-,CASSVDLNGLSGNTIYF,TGTGCCAGCAGCGTAGATCTTAATGGCCTCTCTGGAAACACCATATATTTT
TRBJ1-5,TRBV19,-,-,CASGQGTDYSNQPQHF,TGTGCCAGTGGACAAGGGACGGATTATAGCAATCAGCCCCAGCATTTT
TRBJ2-2,TRBV5-8,-,-,CASSQDLGELFF,TGTGCCAGCAGCCAAGATCTCGGGGAGCTGTTTTTT
TRBJ1-3,TRBV5-1,-,-,CASSLEPNLRGSGNTIYF,TGCGCCAGCAGCTTGGAGCCCAATCTAAGGGGCTCTGGAAACACCATATATTTT
TRBJ2-3,TRBV30,-,-,CASRREHTDTQYF,TGTGCCTCTAGGAGGGAGCACACAGATACGCAGTATTTT
TRBJ2-7,TRBV27,-,once,CASSSYRVPYEQYF,TGTGCCAGCAGTTCGTACAGGGTCCCCTACGAGCAGTACTTC
TRBJ1-2,TRBV4-3,-,-,CASSQDLLGRDYGYTF,TGCGCCAGCAGCCAAGATCTGTTGGGCAGGGACTATGGCTACACCTTC
TRBJ2-5,TRBV28,TRBD2,once,CASSLLSWSGLAGGGQETQYF,TGTGCCAGCAGTTTATTATCTTGGTCGGGACTAGCGGGAGGAGGGCAAGAGACCCAGTACTTC
TRBJ1-2,TRBV2,-,few,CASSEQANNYGYTF,TGTGCCAGCAGTGAACAGGCTAATAACTATGGCTACACCTTC
TRBJ1-2,TRBV29-1,-,-,CSVTDSLLDGYTF,TGCAGCGTTACGGACAGCCTCCTAGACGGCTACACCTTC
TRBJ1-1,TRBV29-1,-,-,CSVDGAMNTEAFF,TGCAGCGTTGACGGGGCGATGAACACTGAAGCTTTCTTT
TRBJ2-1,TRBV30,TRBD2,-,CAWSREIAGNEQFF,TGTGCCTGGTCCCGCGAAATAGCGGGCAATGAGCAGTTCTTC